Listed here are 12 T cell receptor beta chains from one sample, sequenced in a study of cytomegalovirus exposure and HLA in healthy donors. The study ran its PCR with 60 Vbeta and 13 Jbeta primers. Clones were sequenced by immunoSEQ multiplex PCR, and TCRdb holds only the in-frame ones, with some missing. The repertoire holds some 90,000 clones, roughly 60% seen once, with approximately 5.8% in the top ten. Sequencing was carried out using PBMCs. Receptors originate from a boy between 10 and 17 years old in good health and CMV-seropositive.

This clone appeared a few times. The chain recombines TRBV7-8 with TRBJ2-7; 7 bases agree with TRBD1. This CDR3 has 14 residues. Looked up from germline, CDR1 is SGHVS and CDR2 is FQNEAQ. Trimming at V came to 1 base and at J to 4 bases, leaving 4 bases not matched to a gene. The DNA for the CDR3 is TGTGCCAGCAGCTTAGTAGGGGGCCAGTACGAGCAGTACTTC. Translating it yields CASSLVGGQYEQYF.

This clone was seen just once. The chain uses TRBV2 and TRBJ1-5; 7 nucleotides align to TRBD1. Germline CDR1 SNHLY, CDR2 FYNNEI. This CDR3 is built from 14 residues. V shed 3 bases and J 6 bases; nucleotides not matched to a gene: 5. CDR3 sequence (DNA): TGTGCCAGCAGTGAGCAGGGGGTAAGTCAGCCCCAGCATTTT. It encodes CASSEQGVSQPQHF.

The V call is TRBV18, the J call TRBJ2-7, with 9 bases fitting TRBD2. V gave up 3 bases and J gave up 4 bases; unmatched junction bases: 10. CDR3 length: 16 residues. The germline CDR1 and CDR2 sequences are KGHSH and LQKENI. The CDR3 region is CASSPLISGSTYEQYF. The CDR3 DNA is TGTGCCAGCTCACCCCTCATTAGCGGGAGTACGTACGAGCAGTACTTC.

The chain employs TRBV27 and TRBJ2-7, with 8 bases lining up with TRBD1. Germline CDR1 and CDR2: MNHEY and SMNVEV (reference sequence). The CDR3 contains 16 residues. Trimming cost V 5 bases and J 1 base; bases outside gene matches: 10. The CDR3 sequence is CASSTFRDRLSYEQYF. For the CDR3, the DNA is TGTGCCAGCAGTACCTTTCGGGACAGGTTGTCCTACGAGCAGTACTTC.

To note about this clone: The junction differs from germline at one of its ends, possibly a read error. For the CDR3, the DNA is TGTTCCAGCAGCTTAGCAGGGGGGAACACTGAAGCTTTCTTT. Translated: CSSSLAGGNTEAFF. The V and J genes are TRBV7-9 and TRBJ1-1; 7 nucleotides align to TRBD1. The length of the CDR3 is 14 residues. The germline CDR1 and CDR2 sequences are SEHNR and FQNEAQ (reference sequence).

The rearrangement links TRBV5-1 to TRBJ2-1; 8 nucleotides match TRBD2. The CDR3 loop spans 15 amino acids. V was clipped by 0 bases and J by 2 bases; unmatched bases: 1. Germline CDR1 reads SGHRS; CDR2 reads YFSETQ. The CDR3 DNA reads as TGCGCCAGCAGCTTGGCGGGAGGGACCTACAATGAGCAGTTCTTC. Its protein is CASSLAGGTYNEQFF.

The rearrangement links TRBV5-1 to TRBJ1-5, with 10 bases matching TRBD1. The junction had 5 bases not matched to a gene; V was cut back by 4 bases and J by 7 bases. Germline V lookup: CDR1 SGHRS, CDR2 YFSETQ. The CDR3 totals 14 residues. The CDR3 bases are TGCGCCAGCAGCCAAGGACAGGGGGGACAGCCCCAGCATTTT. This encodes CASSQGQGGQPQHF.

V and J are TRBV7-9 and TRBJ2-1, with a weak D call TRBD2 (5 bases). CDR1 is SEHNR, CDR2 FQNEAQ, per germline (reference sequence). Trimming took off 8 bases at V and 10 bases at J, with 12 bases between the two ends. The CDR3 sequence is 11 residues long. CDR3 bases: TGTGCCAGCCCCCCCGGGGAAGAGCAGTTCTTC. This encodes CASPPGEEQFF. The full variable domain, its missing parts supplied by reference TRBV7-9 and TRBJ2-1, is DTGVSQNPRHKITKRGQNVTFRCDPISEHNRLYWYRQTLGQGPEFLTYFQNEAQLEKSRLLSDRFSAERPKGSFSTLEIQRTEQGDSAMYLCASPPGEEQFFGPGTRLTVL.

To note about this clone: One junction end does not reproduce the germline sequence, and a read error may be involved. V usage is TRBV7-9 and J usage is TRBJ1-2; D unresolved. The germline gives CDR1 SEHNR, CDR2 FQNEAQ (reference sequence). The CDR3 has 12 residues. CDR3 region: CSSSSPTDGYTF. The CDR3 bases are TGTTCCAGCAGCTCCCCAACAGATGGCTACACCTTC.

The rearrangement joins TRBV29-1 to TRBJ1-1; D perhaps matches TRBD1 (5 bases). V lost 7 bases and J 7 bases, leaving 16 bases between the germline ends. This CDR3 is built from 12 residues. The germline V gene has CDR1 SQVTM and CDR2 ANQGSEA. CDR3 region: CSAGHGGLEAFF. CDR3 coding DNA: TGCAGCGCCGGACATGGTGGGCTTGAAGCTTTCTTT.

This CDR3 reads CASGRGASWDGYTF. The CDR3 region has the DNA TGTGCCAGCGGGAGGGGAGCGAGCTGGGATGGCTACACCTTC. This chain uses TRBV6-5 with TRBJ1-2; weak D call: TRBD1 (5 bases). From germline, CDR1 is MNHEY and CDR2 SVGAGI. Trimming stripped 8 bases from V and 6 bases from J, with 19 bases between. CDR3 length: 14 residues.

This chain joins TRBV21-1 and TRBJ2-1; whether TRBD2, the table's D call, matches the DNA was not checked. TRBV21-1 is marked as a pseudogene. The CDR3 extends over 13 amino acids. CDR3: CASSKRTCNEQFF. For the CDR3, the DNA is TGTGCCAGCAGCAAAAGGACTTGTAATGAGCAGTTCTTC.